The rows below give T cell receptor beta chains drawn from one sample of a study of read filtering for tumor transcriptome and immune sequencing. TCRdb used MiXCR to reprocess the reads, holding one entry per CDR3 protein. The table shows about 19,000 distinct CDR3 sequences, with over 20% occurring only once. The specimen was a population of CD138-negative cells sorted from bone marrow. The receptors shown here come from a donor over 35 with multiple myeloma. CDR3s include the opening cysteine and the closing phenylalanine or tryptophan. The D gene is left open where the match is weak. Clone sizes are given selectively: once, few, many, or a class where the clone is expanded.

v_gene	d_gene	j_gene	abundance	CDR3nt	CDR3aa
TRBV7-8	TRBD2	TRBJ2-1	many	TGTGCCAGCAGCATCCCCGGGACTACATACAATGAGCAGTTCTTC	CASSIPGTTYNEQFF
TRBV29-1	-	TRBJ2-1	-	TGCAGCGTTGAAGTCTACTCCTACAATGAGCAGTTCTTC	CSVEVYSYNEQFF
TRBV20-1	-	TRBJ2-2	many	TGCAGTGCTAGAGATCTGGAGGGGAAGGTCACCGGGGAGCTGTTTTTT	CSARDLEGKVTGELFF
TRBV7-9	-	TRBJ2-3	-	TGTGCCAGCAGCCCCGGAGCGTCCACAGATACGCAGTATTTT	CASSPGASTDTQYF
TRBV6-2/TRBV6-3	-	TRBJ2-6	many	TGTGCCAGCAGGGGCCGGTCTGGGGCCAACGTCCTGACTTTC	CASRGRSGANVLTF
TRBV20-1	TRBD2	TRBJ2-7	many	TGCAGTGCTCCGGCCGGAGCGGGAGGGCCCCACGAGCAGTACTTC	CSAPAGAGGPHEQYF
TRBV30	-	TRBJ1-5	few	TGTGCCTGGAGTGTCGCAGGGTTTAATCAGCCCCAGCATTTT	CAWSVAGFNQPQHF
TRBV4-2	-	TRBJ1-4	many	TGTGCCAGCAGCTCTCGGGCCGGGGGTGAAAAACTGTTTTTT	CASSSRAGGEKLFF
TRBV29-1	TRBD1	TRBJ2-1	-	TGCAGCGTTGAGCTCCGGGACAGCTCCTACAATGAGCAGTTCTTC	CSVELRDSSYNEQFF
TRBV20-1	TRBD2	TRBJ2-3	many	TGCAGTGCTAGCAAACTAGCGGGAGATAAAGATACGCAGTATTTT	CSASKLAGDKDTQYF
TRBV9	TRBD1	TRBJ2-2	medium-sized	TGTGCCAGCAGCGGAGACAGGGGAAACACCGGGGAGCTGTTTTTT	CASSGDRGNTGELFF
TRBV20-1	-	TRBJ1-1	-	TGCAGTGCTAGAGGGAACACTGAAGCTTTCTTT	CSARGNTEAFF
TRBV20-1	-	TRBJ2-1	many	TGCAGTGCGGCAGAGGGTGAGCAGTTCTTC	CSAAEGEQFF
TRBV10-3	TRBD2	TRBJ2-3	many	TGTGCCATCAGTGATACTAGCGGGAGTGGGGCAGATACGCAGTATTTT	CAISDTSGSGADTQYF
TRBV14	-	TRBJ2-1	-	TGTGCCAGCAGCCAAGGGCTCCGTGAGCAGTTCTTC	CASSQGLREQFF
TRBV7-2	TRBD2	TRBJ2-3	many	TGTGCCAGCTCCGTTAGCGGGGTCTACACAGATACGCAGTATTTT	CASSVSGVYTDTQYF
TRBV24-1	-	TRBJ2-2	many	TGTGCCACCAGTAAGATAAACACCGGGGAGCTGTTTTTT	CATSKINTGELFF
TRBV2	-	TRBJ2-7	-	TGTGCCAGCCCGGGAGCGGTAGGGGCCTACGAGCAGTACTTC	CASPGAVGAYEQYF
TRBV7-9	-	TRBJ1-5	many	TGTGCCAGCAGCTTAACCGGGAGCAATCAGCCCCAGCATTTT	CASSLTGSNQPQHF
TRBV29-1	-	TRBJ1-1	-	TGCAGCGCAGCCAACAGGGATGGACGGGATGAAGCTTTCTTT	CSAANRDGRDEAFF
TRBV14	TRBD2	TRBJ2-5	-	TGTGCCAGCAGCCGCGGCTATGGGGGAGGGCCCCAGACCCAGTACTTC	CASSRGYGGGPQTQYF
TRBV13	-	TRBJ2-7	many	TGTGCCAGCAGCTTAGGGCCTAGCGAAACCTACGAGCAGTACTTC	CASSLGPSETYEQYF
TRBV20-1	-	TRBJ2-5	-	TGCAGTGCTAGAGATGTGCGAGAAACTACCTCGGGGACCCAGTACTTC	CSARDVRETTSGTQYF
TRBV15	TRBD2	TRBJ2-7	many	TGTGCCACCAGCAGCGGGTTAGCGGGGGAGCAGTACTTC	CATSSGLAGEQYF
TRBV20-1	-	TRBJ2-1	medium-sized	TGCAGTGCTATACCCTCCGCTAGCTTCGACAATGAGCAGTTCTTC	CSAIPSASFDNEQFF
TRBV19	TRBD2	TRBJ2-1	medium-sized	TGTGCCACTCGACTCGGCGGGAGCGGCAATGAGCAGTTCTTC	CATRLGGSGNEQFF
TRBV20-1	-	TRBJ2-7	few	TGCAGTGCTAGCGGTTCGGGCTACGAGCAGTACTTC	CSASGSGYEQYF
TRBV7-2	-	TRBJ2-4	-	TGTGCCAGCAGCTTAGACAGGGTGGACATTCAGTACTTC	CASSLDRVDIQYF
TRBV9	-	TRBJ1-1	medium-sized	TGTGCCAGCCAGGGAATGAACACTGAAGCTTTCTTT	CASQGMNTEAFF
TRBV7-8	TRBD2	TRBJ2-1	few	TGTGCCAGCAGCTTAGCGAGGGGGACTAGCGGAAACCCAACGGTAAACAATGAGCAGTTCTTC	CASSLARGTSGNPTVNNEQFF
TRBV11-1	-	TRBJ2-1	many	TGTGCCAGCAGCTTAGGCGGGCCCGAGCAGTTCTTC	CASSLGGPEQFF
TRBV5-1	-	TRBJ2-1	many	TGCGCCAGCAGCTTGGAGAGGGTTCCACTCAATGAGCAGTTCTTC	CASSLERVPLNEQFF
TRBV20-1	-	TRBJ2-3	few	TGCAGTGCTCCCGTGCCCGGGACAGATACGCAGTATTTT	CSAPVPGTDTQYF
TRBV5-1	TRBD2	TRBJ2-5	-	TGCGCCAGCAGGGCTTGGGAGCGGGGGCAAGAGACCCAGTACTTC	CASRAWERGQETQYF
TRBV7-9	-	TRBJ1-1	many	TGTGCCAGCAGCGAGGGGAGGGAAGCTTTCTTT	CASSEGREAFF
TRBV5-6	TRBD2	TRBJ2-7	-	TGTGCCAGCAGCCAACTAGCGGGGGCCTACGAGCAGTACTTC	CASSQLAGAYEQYF
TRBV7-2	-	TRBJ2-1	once	TGTGCCAGCAGCTGGAGTAGGAATGGGCAGTTCTTC	CASSWSRNGQFF
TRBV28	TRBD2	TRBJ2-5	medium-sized	TGTGCCATTGGAGGGAGGGTCGGGCAAGAGACCCAGTACTTC	CAIGGRVGQETQYF
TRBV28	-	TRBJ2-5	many	TGTGCCAGCAGTTTTCGACAAGAGACCCAGTACTTC	CASSFRQETQYF